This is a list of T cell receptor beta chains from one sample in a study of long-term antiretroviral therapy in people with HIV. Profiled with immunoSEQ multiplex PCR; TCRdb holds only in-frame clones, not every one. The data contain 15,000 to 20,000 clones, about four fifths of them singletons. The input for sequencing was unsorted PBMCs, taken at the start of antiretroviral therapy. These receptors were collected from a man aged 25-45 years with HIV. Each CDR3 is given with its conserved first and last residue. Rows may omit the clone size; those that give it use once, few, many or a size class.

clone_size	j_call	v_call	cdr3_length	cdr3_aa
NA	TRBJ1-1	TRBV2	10	CASSGIEAFF
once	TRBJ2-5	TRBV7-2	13	CASSLAFGETQYF
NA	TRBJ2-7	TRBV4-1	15	CASSQEGQALGEQYF
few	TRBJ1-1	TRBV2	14	CASSRDSSNTEAFF
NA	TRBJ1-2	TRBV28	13	CASRTTRFDGYTF
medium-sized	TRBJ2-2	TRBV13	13	CATVGEDTGELFF
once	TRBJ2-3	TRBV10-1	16	CASSELGGGTTDTQYF
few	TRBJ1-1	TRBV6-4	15	CASSETGEGVTEAFF
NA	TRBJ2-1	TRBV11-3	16	CASSLDRTRFFGEQFF
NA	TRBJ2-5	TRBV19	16	CASSNPGLALRETQYF
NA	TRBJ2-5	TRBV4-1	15	CASSRGTGTQETQYF
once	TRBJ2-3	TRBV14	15	CASSQVRWFPDTQYF
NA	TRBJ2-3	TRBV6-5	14	CASSRPGLADTQYF
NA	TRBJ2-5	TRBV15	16	CATRPTGTGAQETQYF